These T cell receptor beta chains were read from a single sample in a study of T-cell memory formation after mild COVID-19. TCRdb passed the 5' RACE reads through MiXCR, listing each CDR3 protein once. The sample includes about 350,000 distinct CDR3 sequences, approximately 15% seen only once; the top ten take around 22%. The sample taken for sequencing was PBMCs or a T cell subset sorted from them (not recorded which). The receptor set was obtained from a man between 18 and 29 years old who had mild COVID-19 (a few samples of this study predate the infection). Cell type and time point are not known. CDR3s include the opening cysteine and the closing phenylalanine or tryptophan. D genes are given only for firm matches. Clone sizes are given selectively: once, few, many, or a class where the clone is expanded.

clone size	V gene	D gene	J gene	CDR3 protein	CDR3 DNA
few	TRBV28	-	TRBJ1-1	CASSLGLTTGWFYPEAFF	TGTGCCAGCAGTTTGGGACTTACAACAGGGTGGTTTTATCCTGAAGCTTTCTTT
few	TRBV7-2	-	TRBJ1-5	CASSFQTSQPQHF	TGTGCCAGCAGCTTTCAGACCAGTCAGCCCCAGCATTTT
-	TRBV15	-	TRBJ1-1	CATSGNTEAFF	TGTGCCACCTCGGGGAACACTGAAGCTTTCTTT
-	TRBV11-1	TRBD1	TRBJ2-3	CASSRDRGKDTQYF	TGTGCCAGCAGCCGGGACAGGGGAAAGGATACGCAGTATTTT
few	TRBV4-1	-	TRBJ2-5	CASSPGVLETQYF	TGCGCCAGCAGCCCGGGTGTTTTAGAGACCCAGTACTTC
-	TRBV18	-	TRBJ1-1	CASSPLYRAGNTEAFF	TGTGCCAGCTCACCACTCTACAGGGCAGGGAACACTGAAGCTTTCTTT
-	TRBV20-1	-	TRBJ1-5	CSATRGGYSDQPQHF	TGCAGTGCTACCCGAGGGGGGTATTCCGATCAGCCCCAGCATTTT
many	TRBV4-2	TRBD2	TRBJ2-5	CASSPLAGGPETQYF	TGTGCCAGCAGCCCCCTAGCGGGGGGGCCGGAGACCCAGTACTTC
-	TRBV7-2	TRBD2	TRBJ2-1	CASSLGGSFYNEQFF	TGTGCCAGCAGCTTGGGCGGGAGTTTCTACAATGAGCAGTTCTTC
few	TRBV5-1	-	TRBJ1-6	CASSRIMSAFSPLHF	TGCGCCAGCAGTCGTATAATGTCGGCTTTTTCACCCCTCCACTTT
few	TRBV19	-	TRBJ2-7	CASPMRAPPYEQYF	TGTGCCAGTCCCATGAGGGCTCCACCCTACGAGCAGTACTTC
-	TRBV27	TRBD2	TRBJ2-2	CASSFIAGGGFNTGELFF	TGTGCCAGCAGTTTCATAGCGGGGGGCGGGTTTAACACCGGGGAGCTGTTTTTT
few	TRBV12-3/TRBV12-4	-	TRBJ1-1	CASTPRTEVSTEAFF	TGTGCCAGCACTCCTCGGACAGAAGTCAGCACTGAAGCTTTCTTT
many	TRBV24-1	TRBD1	TRBJ2-1	CATSDPPGQEYNEQFF	TGTGCCACCAGTGACCCACCGGGACAGGAGTACAATGAGCAGTTCTTC
many	TRBV4-1	-	TRBJ2-4	CASSHAPGRRRGNIQYF	TGCGCCAGCAGCCATGCTCCAGGGCGCCGCCGGGGAAACATTCAGTACTTC
-	TRBV10-2	-	TRBJ1-6	CASSPQGFNSPLHF	TGCGCCAGCAGCCCACAGGGATTTAATTCACCCCTCCACTTT
-	TRBV7-3	-	TRBJ1-2	CASSLYEGFYGYTF	TGTGCCAGCAGCTTGTACGAGGGATTCTATGGCTACACCTTC